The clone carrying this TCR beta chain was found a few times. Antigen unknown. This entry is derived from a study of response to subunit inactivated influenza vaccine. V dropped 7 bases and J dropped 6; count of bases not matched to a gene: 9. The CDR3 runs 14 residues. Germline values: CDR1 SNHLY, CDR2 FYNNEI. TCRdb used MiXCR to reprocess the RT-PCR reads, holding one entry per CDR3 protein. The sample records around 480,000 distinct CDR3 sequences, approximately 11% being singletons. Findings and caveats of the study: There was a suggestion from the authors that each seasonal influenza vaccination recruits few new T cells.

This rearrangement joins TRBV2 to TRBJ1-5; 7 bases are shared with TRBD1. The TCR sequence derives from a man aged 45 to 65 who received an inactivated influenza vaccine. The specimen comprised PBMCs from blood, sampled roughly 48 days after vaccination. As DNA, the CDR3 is TGTGCCAGCAAAAACAGGGGAGGGCTTCAGCCCCAGCATTTT. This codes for CASKNRGGLQPQHF.